The entry below gives a single TCR beta chain sequence along with its context. Germline V CDR1 and CDR2: MGHDK, SYGVNS. The CDR3 is made up of 16 amino acids. V lost 1 base to trimming and J lost 4 bases, with 14 bases between them. Described time point: pretreatment peripheral blood. Patients' cancers were locally advanced or metastatic urothelial carcinomas. The source of the sample is a study of PD-L1 blockade in urothelial cancer. Study-wide background: Samples came from 3 weeks, at the second dose, and 6 weeks into treatment.

A spike-in of synthetic TCR analog templates was added to each PCR. Method: immunoSEQ multiplex PCR; TCRdb's copy keeps in-frame clones and lacks some. The sample includes 85,000 to 90,000 clones, approximately 81% of them seen just once. This specimen consisted of PBMCs, obtained around atezolizumab (anti-PD-L1) treatment. This chain links TRBV25-1 with TRBJ2-1; a weak D match, TRBD2 (6 bases). The receptor was isolated from a man aged 55-75 years with urothelial cancer. DNA for the CDR3: TGTGCCAGCAGTGAATTAGCGGTCCCGAATTACAATGAGCAGTTCTTC. Its translation: CASSELAVPNYNEQFF.